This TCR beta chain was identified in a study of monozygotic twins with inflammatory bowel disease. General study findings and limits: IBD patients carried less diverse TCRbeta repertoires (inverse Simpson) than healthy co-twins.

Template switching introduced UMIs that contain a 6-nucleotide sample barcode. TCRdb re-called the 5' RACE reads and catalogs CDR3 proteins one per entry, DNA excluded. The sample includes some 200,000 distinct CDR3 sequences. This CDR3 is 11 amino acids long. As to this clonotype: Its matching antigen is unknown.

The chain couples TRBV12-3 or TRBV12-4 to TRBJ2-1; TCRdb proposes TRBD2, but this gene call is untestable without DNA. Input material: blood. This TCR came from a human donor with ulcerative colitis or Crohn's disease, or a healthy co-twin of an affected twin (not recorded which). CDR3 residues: CASGTSLRQFF.